This TCR beta chain appears in the sequencing data of a study of blood T cell repertoires in COVID-19. The germline V gene encodes CDR1 SQVTM and CDR2 ANQGSEA. This CDR3 is built from 13 residues. The V and J ends lost 6 bases and 4 bases respectively, with 15 bases between them. The authors' processing: Amplifying reference gene primers gave estimates of nucleated cell counts. Data came from immunoSEQ multiplex PCR; TCRdb stores just in-frame clones and leaves some out. The DNA was the basis for D and trimming; V, J and clone size are from that table. The sample consists of hundreds of thousands of clones, around 84% of them appearing once. The cohort comprised adults aged roughly 18 to 95 years residing in 20 to 25 US areas. Cohort 3 recovery required two negative PCRs, clearance, or symptom resolution.

The chain joins TRBV29-1 to TRBJ1-2; TRBD1 is a possible D gene (6 bases). This TCR was recovered from a woman aged 50 to 60 who had recovered from COVID-19. Sequences were obtained from PBMCs or T cells enriched from blood (not recorded which). CDR3: CSVRGGVAYGYTF. The CDR3 region has the DNA TGCAGCGTGCGGGGGGGCGTCGCCTATGGCTACACCTTC.